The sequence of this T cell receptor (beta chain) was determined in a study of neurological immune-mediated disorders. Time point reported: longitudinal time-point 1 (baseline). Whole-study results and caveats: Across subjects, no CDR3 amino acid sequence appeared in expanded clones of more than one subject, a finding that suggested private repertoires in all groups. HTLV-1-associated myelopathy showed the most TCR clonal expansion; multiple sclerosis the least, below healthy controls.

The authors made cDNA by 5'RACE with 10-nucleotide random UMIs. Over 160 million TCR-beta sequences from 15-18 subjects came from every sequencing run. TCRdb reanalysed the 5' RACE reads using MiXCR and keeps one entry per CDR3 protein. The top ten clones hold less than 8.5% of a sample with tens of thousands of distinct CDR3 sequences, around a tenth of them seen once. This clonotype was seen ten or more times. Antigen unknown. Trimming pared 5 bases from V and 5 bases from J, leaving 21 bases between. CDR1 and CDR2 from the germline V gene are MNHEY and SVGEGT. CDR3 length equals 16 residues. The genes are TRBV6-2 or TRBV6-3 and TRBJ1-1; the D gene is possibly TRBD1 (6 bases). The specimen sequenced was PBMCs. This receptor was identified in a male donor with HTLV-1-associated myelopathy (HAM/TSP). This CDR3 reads CASSTRQAHLGTEAFF. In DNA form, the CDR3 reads TGTGCCAGCAGTACCAGACAGGCTCACCTGGGGACTGAAGCTTTCTTT.